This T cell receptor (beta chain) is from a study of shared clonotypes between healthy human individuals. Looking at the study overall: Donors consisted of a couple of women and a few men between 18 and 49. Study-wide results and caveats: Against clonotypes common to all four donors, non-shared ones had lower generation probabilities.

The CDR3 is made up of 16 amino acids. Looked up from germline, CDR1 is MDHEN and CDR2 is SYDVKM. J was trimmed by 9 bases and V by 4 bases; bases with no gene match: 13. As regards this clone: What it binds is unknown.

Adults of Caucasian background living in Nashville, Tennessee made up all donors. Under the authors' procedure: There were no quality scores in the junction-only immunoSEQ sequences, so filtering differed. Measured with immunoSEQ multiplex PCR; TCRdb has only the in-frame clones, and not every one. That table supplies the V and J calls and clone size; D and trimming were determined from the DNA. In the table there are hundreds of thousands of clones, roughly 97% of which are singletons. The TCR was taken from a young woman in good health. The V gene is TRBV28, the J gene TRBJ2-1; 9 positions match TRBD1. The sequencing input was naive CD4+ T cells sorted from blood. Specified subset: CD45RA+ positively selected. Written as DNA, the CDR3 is TGTGCCAGCAGTTCCCCAGCGGGACAGGGTACCGTTGAGCAGTTCTTC. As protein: CASSSPAGQGTVEQFF.